The T cell receptor beta chain under discussion was sequenced for a study of technical replicates of blood from a handful of donors. TCRdb's copy holds only in-frame clones and misses some; the assay was immunoSEQ multiplex PCR. The table includes 79,000 or so clones, 96% detected once. V lost 3 bases and J lost 8, with 17 bases in between. The CDR3 has 14 residues. From germline, CDR1 is GTSNPN and CDR2 SVGIG (reference sequence). Sequencing input: T cells isolated from PBMCs. The gene calls are TRBV30 and TRBJ2-1, with D possibly matching TRBD2 (6 bases). The clonotype originates from a human donor in good health. CDR3 coding DNA: TGTGCCTGGAGAAAAACGGGAGCGGTCGATGAGCAGTTCTTC. This encodes CAWRKTGAVDEQFF.